The 19 T cell receptor beta chains below come from one sample, sequenced in a study of blood T cells in healthy people across ages. Combining a sample-barcoded 5' primer with a J-beta primer mix, a second PCR ran for 7 to 11 cycles. Via MiXCR, TCRdb re-called the 5' RACE reads, giving one row per CDR3 protein. The sample holds about 600,000 distinct CDR3 sequences; around half are singletons and the top ten take about 26%. What was sequenced was blood. These receptors came from a man at least 80 years old in good health.

This clonotype was picked up a small number of times. The V call is TRBV7-9, the J call TRBJ1-1; D unclear. The CDR3 has 15 amino acids. In germline, CDR1 is SEHNR, CDR2 FQNEAQ (reference sequence). The V end lost 1 base, the J end lost 2 bases, and 11 bases lay between the germline ends. The CDR3 coding sequence is TGTGCCAGCAGCTTAGTCGGGCCCGCTAACACTGAAGCTTTCTTT. The encoded protein is CASSLVGPANTEAFF.

The gene calls are TRBV20-1 and TRBJ2-6, with 7 positions matching TRBD1. The CDR3 runs to 16 residues. Losses at the gene ends were 6 bases for V and 0 bases for J; bases not matched to a gene: 8. CDR1 is DFQATT and CDR2 is SNEGSKA in the germline V gene (reference sequence). The CDR3 loop reads CSAEDRISSGANVLTF. CDR3 in DNA: TGCAGTGCAGAGGACAGGATAAGCTCTGGGGCCAACGTCCTGACTTTC.

This clonotype was recorded a few times. V is TRBV29-1 and J is TRBJ2-5; either TRBD1 or TRBD2 may supply D (5 bases each). V dropped 5 bases and J dropped 5 bases, with 15 bases sitting between them. Germline values: CDR1 SQVTM, CDR2 ANQGSEA. The CDR3 contains 13 residues. CDR3 DNA: TGCAGCGTTAAAAGAGAGGGGCCGGAGACCCAGTACTTC. Protein product: CSVKREGPETQYF.

V and J are TRBV28 and TRBJ2-7, with D unresolved. Germline assignment: CDR1 MDHEN and CDR2 SYDVKM. This CDR3 comprises 13 residues. V gave up 6 bases and J gave up 2 bases, with 11 bases separating them. In nucleotides, the CDR3 is TGTGCCAGCAGGGGTTCTTCTGCCTACGAGCAGTACTTC. Residues: CASRGSSAYEQYF.

The table lists this clonotype with a few counts. The chain carries TRBV12-3 or TRBV12-4 and TRBJ1-1; D uncertain. The CDR3 length is 12 residues. The V end lost 3 bases, the J end lost 5 bases, and 7 bases lay between the germline ends. The CDR3 DNA is TGTGCCAGCAGTTTTATGGGGACTGAAGCTTTCTTT. Protein sequence: CASSFMGTEAFF.

This clonotype turned up a few times. The chain has TRBV20-1 and TRBJ2-1, with D possibly TRBD2 on 5 matching bases. Trimming left V 6 bases short and J 0 bases short, with 15 bases between. The CDR3 consists of 15 residues. The germline CDR1 and CDR2 sequences are DFQATT and SNEGSKA (reference sequence). The CDR3 DNA sequence: TGCAGTGCCGAGAGGACTTTCAGCTCCTACAATGAGCAGTTCTTC. It translates to CSAERTFSSYNEQFF.

This chain links TRBV18 with TRBJ2-5; D perhaps matches TRBD2 (5 bases). Trimming removed 6 bases at V and 3 bases at J, with 11 bases between. Germline assignment: CDR1 KGHSH and CDR2 LQKENI. CDR3 length equals 13 residues. The CDR3 sequence is CASSAGLEETQYF. For the CDR3, the DNA is TGTGCCAGCTCCGCCGGACTGGAAGAGACCCAGTACTTC. The variable domain in full, with the rest retrieved from reference TRBV18 and TRBJ2-5, is NAGVMQNPRHLVRRRGQEARLRCSPMKGHSHVYWYRQLPEEGLKFMVYLQKENIIDESGMPKERFSAEFPKEGPSILRIQQVVRGDSAAYFCASSAGLEETQYFGPGTRLLVL.

The rearrangement joins TRBV25-1 to TRBJ1-6; 11 positions match TRBD1. The V segment lost 6 bases and the J segment 9 bases; nucleotides outside the gene matches: 4. Germline values: CDR1 MGHDK, CDR2 SYGVNS. CDR3 length: 14 amino acids. CDR3 DNA: TGTGCCAGCAGAGCGGACAGGGGGCGTTCACCCCTCCACTTT. Its protein product is CASRADRGRSPLHF.

The chain is built from TRBV20-1 and TRBJ2-5, with D perhaps TRBD1 (6 bases). Germline loops: CDR1 DFQATT, CDR2 SNEGSKA (reference sequence). V was shortened by 3 bases and J by 2 bases, with 13 bases between the two germline ends. The CDR3 runs to 14 residues. The CDR3 coding sequence is TGCAGTGCTAGGAACCCTGGACAGCAAGAGACCCAGTACTTC. Amino acids: CSARNPGQQETQYF.

For this clonotype: One end of the junction does not line up with germline, which may come from a read error. The chain is built from TRBV29-1 and TRBJ2-1; no clear D gene. Per germline, CDR1 SQVTM and CDR2 ANQGSEA. This CDR3 spans 13 amino acids. The CDR3 nucleotides read TGCAGCGTTGGTCCGGACCCCTACAATGAACAGTTCTTC. The encoded protein is CSVGPDPYNEQFF.

This chain connects TRBV2 to TRBJ2-7, with 9 bases aligning to TRBD1. The V segment lost 5 bases and the J segment 3 bases; nucleotides outside the gene matches: 8. The length of the CDR3 is 15 residues. Germline lookup yields CDR1 SNHLY and CDR2 FYNNEI. The DNA for the CDR3 is TGTGCCAGCAGTCTACAGGGACAGGGCAACTACGAGCAGTACTTC. Translating it yields CASSLQGQGNYEQYF.

V usage is TRBV9 and J usage is TRBJ2-5; 7 bases are a match to TRBD1. The CDR3 runs 14 residues. The germline gives CDR1 SGDLS, CDR2 YYNGEE. V was pared by 3 bases and J by 2 bases, with 4 bases of the junction left unmatched. The CDR3 is CASSATGVQETQYF. The CDR3 nucleotides read TGTGCCAGCAGCGCCACAGGGGTACAAGAGACCCAGTACTTC.

This clonotype was counted many times. The V call is TRBV6-5, the J call TRBJ2-1; TRBD2 matches 8 bases. CDR3 length: 15 residues. J gave up 7 bases and V 5 bases, and 10 bases lay outside the gene matches. The germline V gene encodes CDR1 MNHEY and CDR2 SVGAGI. This CDR3 reads CASSPSGSGGNEQFF. In DNA form, the CDR3 reads TGTGCCAGCAGTCCCTCGGGGAGCGGGGGAAATGAGCAGTTCTTC.

V usage is TRBV11-2 and J usage is TRBJ2-3; 7 nucleotides match TRBD2. V dropped 7 bases and J dropped 3; count of bases not matched to a gene: 13. Looked up from germline, CDR1 is SGHAT and CDR2 is FQNNGV. The CDR3 is 16 residues long. The CDR3 sequence is CASTASGARGTDTQYF. The CDR3 nucleotides are TGTGCCAGCACAGCGAGCGGGGCTCGAGGAACAGATACGCAGTATTTT.

This clonotype was seen once. The chain carries TRBV5-1 and TRBJ2-5, with D possibly TRBD2 on 6 matching bases. The germline CDR1 and CDR2 sequences are SGHRS and YFSETQ. V shed 4 bases and J shed 4 bases, with 14 bases lying between them. The CDR3 has 14 residues. CDR3 DNA: TGCGCCAGCAGCAAGGTCCTGGGGGGAGAGACCCAGTACTTC. Translating it yields CASSKVLGGETQYF.

V usage is TRBV21-1 and J usage is TRBJ1-6; the D call TRBD1 from the table was never checked on the DNA. TRBV21-1 is annotated as a pseudogene. This CDR3 spans 16 amino acids. CDR3 DNA sequence: TGTGCCAGCAGCAAAGAGGGACAGGGGGCGTTTCCACCCCTCCACTTT. It is translated as CASSKEGQGAFPPLHF.

The chain has TRBV20-1 and TRBJ2-3, with D tentatively TRBD2 (6 bases). Germline values: CDR1 DFQATT, CDR2 SNEGSKA (reference sequence). Deletions cut 0 bases from V and 1 base from J, with 14 bases between. CDR3 length: 16 amino acids. The CDR3 DNA follows: TGCAGTGCTAGAGACGTGCGGGGTTGGGGCACAGATACGCAGTATTTT. Protein sequence: CSARDVRGWGTDTQYF.

The CDR3 region has the DNA TGCGCCAGCAGCCAAGGAGGCGGGGGGGATAAGACCCAGTACTTC. This sequence encodes CASSQGGGGDKTQYF. V is TRBV4-3 and J is TRBJ2-5; the match to TRBD2 covers 9 bases. Trimming at V came to 1 base and at J to 6 bases, leaving 6 bases not matched to a gene. CDR1 is LGHNA and CDR2 is YSLEER in the germline V gene. The CDR3 consists of 15 residues.

The CDR3 spells CASSDHRVSTGELFF. CDR3 in DNA: TGCGCCAGCAGCGATCATAGGGTCTCGACCGGGGAGCTGTTTTTT. V is TRBV5-1 and J is TRBJ2-2; no clear D. V dropped 4 bases and J dropped 5 bases, with 15 bases sitting between them. This CDR3 contains 15 residues. CDR1 and CDR2 from the germline V gene are SGHRS and YFSETQ.